Sequencing of this T cell receptor beta chain was carried out in a study of T-cell memory formation after mild COVID-19. Trimming cost V 2 bases and J 7 bases, with 3 bases left between them. The CDR3 runs 12 residues. In its sample, this clonotype was seen a few times. The authors produced TCR alpha and TCR beta cDNA libraries with sample barcodes and UMIs by 5'RACE using constant-segment primers. TCRdb re-analysed the 5' RACE reads in MiXCR, keeping a single row per CDR3 protein. Of 250,000 to 350,000 distinct CDR3 sequences listed, roughly a fifth are singletons. The chain recombines TRBV23-1 with TRBJ1-6; no reliable D call. TRBV23-1 is designated an ORF whose function remains uncertain. The material sequenced was PBMCs or a T cell subset sorted from them (not recorded which). The TCR sequence derives from a man between 18 and 29 years old who had mild COVID-19 (a few samples of this study predate the infection). Cell type and time point are not known. The CDR3 here is CASSQQNSPLHF. CDR3 DNA: TGCGCCAGCAGTCAACAAAATTCACCCCTCCACTTT.